The 5 T cell receptor beta chains reported below all come from one sample, sequenced in a study of T cell clones after liver transplantation. Assay used: immunoSEQ multiplex PCR; TCRdb lists only in-frame clones, some missing. The table includes around 60,000 clones, 71% detected once. The sample was CD4+ T cells from blood, taken before liver transplant. All receptors derive from a human donor who received a liver transplant.

This clone was picked up one time. In nucleotides, the CDR3 is TGTGCCAGCTCACCAGAGGGTCCAGGTAACACTGAAGCTTTCTTT. Translated, it gives CASSPEGPGNTEAFF. The J gene is TRBJ1-1, the V gene TRBV18; no firm D call. V lost 2 bases, J lost 2 bases, and 12 bases lay in between. This CDR3 has 15 residues. Germline loops: CDR1 KGHSH, CDR2 LQKENI.

This clone turned up a few times. The chain is built from TRBV28 and TRBJ2-3, with TRBD1 identical over 7 bases. Germline assignment: CDR1 MDHEN and CDR2 SYDVKM. The J segment lost 2 bases and the V segment lost 7 bases, leaving 6 bases of the junction unmatched. This CDR3 is 14 amino acids long. The CDR3 reads CASIGTVYTDTQYF. The CDR3 coding sequence is TGTGCCAGCATAGGGACAGTTTACACAGATACGCAGTATTTT.

This chain connects TRBV12-5 to TRBJ2-2; 7 bases are shared with TRBD1. The CDR3 is made up of 16 amino acids. Germline-derived CDR1 and CDR2 are LGHNT and FRNRAP. Germline trimming cut 5 bases from V and 1 base from J; bases unmatched to any gene: 7. CDR3 sequence reads: CASGRTGQLNTGELFF. CDR3 nucleotides: TGTGCTAGTGGTCGGACGGGACAGCTGAACACCGGGGAGCTGTTTTTT.

The chain joins TRBV18 to TRBJ2-7; 8 bases are a match to TRBD2. V was clipped by 4 bases and J by 3 bases; unmatched bases: 14. Germline-derived CDR1 and CDR2 are KGHSH and LQKENI. The CDR3 runs 17 residues. The CDR3 loop is CASSLFSKGTSSYEQYF. CDR3 bases: TGTGCCAGCTCACTATTTAGTAAAGGGACTAGTAGCTACGAGCAGTACTTC. The whole variable domain, filled in from reference TRBV18 and TRBJ2-7, reads NAGVMQNPRHLVRRRGQEARLRCSPMKGHSHVYWYRQLPEEGLKFMVYLQKENIIDESGMPKERFSAEFPKEGPSILRIQQVVRGDSAAYFCASSLFSKGTSSYEQYFGPGTRLTVT.

The rearrangement uses TRBV28 and TRBJ1-1; D not certain. With 3 bases removed from V and 5 bases from J, the gap between germline ends came to 13 bases. The CDR3 runs to 14 residues. Germline V gene data show CDR1 as MDHEN and CDR2 as SYDVKM. CDR3 protein: CASSLREVGTEAFF. In DNA, the CDR3 is TGTGCCAGCAGTTTGAGGGAAGTAGGAACTGAAGCTTTCTTT. The full variable domain, rest sourced from reference TRBV28 and TRBJ1-1, is DVKVTQSSRYLVKRTGEKVFLECVQDMDHENMFWYRQDPGLGLRLIYFSYDVKMKEKGDIPEGYSVSREKKERFSLILESASTNQTSMYLCASSLREVGTEAFFGQGTRLTVV.